This TCR beta chain was identified in a study of CD8+CD57+ T cells in acquired aplastic anemia. Study results and caveats: Controls did not differ significantly from patients in CD8+ Simpson's diversity. Almost 30 CD8+ CDR3 sequences occurred in both the patients and the controls.

The CDR3 length is 12 residues. Germline V gene sequence: CDR1 GTSNPN, CDR2 SVGIG (reference sequence). V was pared by 2 bases and J by 4 bases, with 6 bases between. This clonotype was recorded a few times. Its cognate antigen is unknown. Template material for TCR beta VDJ and CDR3 profiling consisted of genomic DNA. TCRdb recomputed calls from the reads with MiXCR, one row per CDR3 protein. The repertoire holds just over 150,000 distinct CDR3 sequences, with 40% to 50% as singletons. Sequencing involved patients with CD8+CD57+ cell expansion previously shown by flow cytometry. With no exception, the patients had severe acquired aplastic anemia.

The sequence was collected from a human donor with aplastic anemia. This rearrangement joins TRBV30 to TRBJ2-1; D uncertain. Sequenced sample: sorted CD4+, CD8+, or CD8+CD57+ T cells (not recorded which) from PBMCs. The CDR3 region has the DNA TGTGCCTGGAGTAATTGGTACAATGAGCAGTTCTTC. It encodes CAWSNWYNEQFF. The whole variable domain, remainder taken from reference TRBV30 and TRBJ2-1, is SQTIHQWPATLVQPVGSPLSLECTVEGTSNPNLYWYRQAAGRGLQLLFYSVGIGQISSEVPQNLSASRPQDRQFILSSKKLLLSDSGFYLCAWSNWYNEQFFGPGTRLTVL.